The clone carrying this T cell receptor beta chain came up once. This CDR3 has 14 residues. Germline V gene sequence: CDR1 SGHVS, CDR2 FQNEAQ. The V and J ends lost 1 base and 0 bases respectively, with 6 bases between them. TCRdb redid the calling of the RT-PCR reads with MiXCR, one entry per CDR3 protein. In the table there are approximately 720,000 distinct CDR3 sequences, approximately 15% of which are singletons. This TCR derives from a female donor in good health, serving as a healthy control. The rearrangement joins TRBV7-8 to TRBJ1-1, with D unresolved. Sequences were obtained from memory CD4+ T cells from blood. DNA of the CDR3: TGTGCCAGCAGCTTAGAGCAACTGAACACTGAAGCTTTCTTT. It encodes CASSLEQLNTEAFF.